The 20 T cell receptor beta chains listed next were all sequenced from one sample in a study of early T cells in non-severe SARS-CoV-2 infection. MiXCR was run by TCRdb on the 5' RACE reads, yielding one entry per CDR3 protein. The top ten clones hold just over 8% of a sample with fewer than 50,000 distinct CDR3 sequences, roughly 7% of them seen once. Material for sequencing was whole blood. The receptors here all came from an adult who was a healthcare worker with PCR-confirmed SARS-CoV-2 infection or an uninfected control (not recorded which).

The rearrangement links TRBV12-5 to TRBJ2-2, with D tentatively TRBD1 or TRBD2 (5 bases each). The germline V and J ends were trimmed by 5 bases and 0 bases, with 16 bases remaining between them. Germline lookup yields CDR1 LGHNT and CDR2 FRNRAP. This CDR3 has 17 residues. The DNA for the CDR3 is TGTGCTAGTGGTCTTCCGGGACGGCCCGCGAACACCGGGGAGCTGTTTTTT. This gives the protein CASGLPGRPANTGELFF.

The sample holds many counts of this clonotype. This chain joins TRBV29-1 and TRBJ1-3; TRBD1 is a possible D gene (6 bases). Trimming took off 6 bases at V and 3 bases at J, with 12 bases between the two ends. The CDR3 runs to 13 residues. In germline, CDR1 is SQVTM, CDR2 ANQGSEA. The CDR3 DNA sequence: TGCAGCGTAGAACGACAGGATGGAAACACCATATATTTT. Amino acid sequence: CSVERQDGNTIYF.

This clonotype was observed a few times. The chain carries TRBV20-1 and TRBJ2-3; 8 bases agree with TRBD2. The CDR3 consists of 15 residues. The V segment lost 5 bases and the J segment 1 base; nucleotides outside the gene matches: 8. Germline V gene lookup returns CDR1 DFQATT and CDR2 SNEGSKA (reference sequence). CDR3: CSAPPVGGGTDTQYF. DNA of the CDR3: TGCAGTGCTCCCCCGGTCGGGGGGGGCACAGATACGCAGTATTTT.

This clonotype was seen only a few times. The chain carries TRBV20-1 and TRBJ1-2; no definite D call. The V and J ends lost 1 base and 2 bases respectively, with 11 bases between them. Germline CDR1 and CDR2: DFQATT and SNEGSKA (reference sequence). The CDR3 covers 14 residues. Here the CDR3 reads CSARGLQANYGYTF. CDR3 DNA sequence: TGCAGTGCTAGAGGGCTCCAGGCAAACTATGGCTACACCTTC.

Worth noting for this clonotype: A much larger clone lies one base from this, so it may be a read error. V usage is TRBV7-9 and J usage is TRBJ2-7; D unresolved. The CDR3 runs 11 residues. CDR1 and CDR2 from the germline V gene are SEHNR and FQNEAQ (reference sequence). In DNA, the CDR3 is TGTGTCAGCAGCTTTGAGTACGAGCAGTACTTC. This sequence encodes CVSSFEYEQYF.

The CDR3 is CASSLKVMGQPQHF. The CDR3 DNA is TGTGCCAGCAGTTTAAAAGTGATGGGGCAGCCCCAGCATTTT. The V call is TRBV28, the J call TRBJ1-5; unclear D gene. Germline CDR1 MDHEN, CDR2 SYDVKM. V lost 2 bases and J 7 bases, leaving 12 bases between the germline ends. The CDR3 totals 14 residues.

This clonotype occurred many times. The V and J genes are TRBV7-3 and TRBJ2-1, with TRBD2 matching over 10 bases. Trimming removed 1 base from V and 4 bases from J; junction bases left unmatched: 4. Germline loops: CDR1 SGHTA, CDR2 FQGTGA. The CDR3 sequence is 16 residues long. The CDR3 coding sequence is TGTGCCAGCAGCTTAAGAACTAGCGGGGTATACAATGAGCAGTTCTTC. This translates into CASSLRTSGVYNEQFF.

Only a few counts were recorded for this clonotype. This chain links TRBV29-1 with TRBJ2-4; unclear D gene. This CDR3 is 11 amino acids long. The germline CDR1 and CDR2 sequences are SQVTM and ANQGSEA. The V and J ends lost 6 bases and 6 bases respectively, with 9 bases between them. The CDR3 here is CSVETVNIQYF. The CDR3 DNA is TGCAGCGTCGAAACCGTAAACATTCAGTACTTC.

This clonotype has ten or more counts. The gene calls are TRBV20-1 and TRBJ2-7, with D unresolved. CDR3 size: 10 residues. From germline, CDR1 is DFQATT and CDR2 SNEGSKA (reference sequence). Trimming cost V 7 bases and J 5 bases, with 9 bases left between them. This chain's CDR3 is CSVLKHEQYF. CDR3 DNA sequence: TGCAGTGTTCTGAAGCACGAGCAGTACTTC.

The rearrangement uses TRBV10-3 and TRBJ1-6; 9 bases match TRBD1. The V gene's germline CDR1 is ENHRY and CDR2 SYGVKD. The V gene end was trimmed by 2 bases and the J gene end by 3 bases; junction bases not matched to a gene: 2. This CDR3 has 16 residues. The CDR3 protein is CAISEGTGLYNSPLHF. The CDR3 DNA sequence: TGTGCCATCAGTGAGGGGACAGGGCTCTATAATTCACCCCTCCACTTT.

The chain has TRBV5-1 and TRBJ1-1; possible D gene TRBD1, 5 bases. V gave up 3 bases and J gave up 2 bases, with 14 bases separating them. From germline, CDR1 is SGHRS and CDR2 YFSETQ. The CDR3 covers 15 residues. CDR3 in amino acids: CASSWMQGSNTEAFF. CDR3 in DNA: TGCGCCAGCAGCTGGATGCAGGGCTCAAACACTGAAGCTTTCTTT. The complete variable domain, with remaining parts taken from reference TRBV5-1 and TRBJ1-1, reads KAGVTQTPRYLIKTRGQQVTLSCSPISGHRSVSWYQQTPGQGLQFLFEYFSETQRNKGNFPGRFSGRQFSNSRSEMNVSTLELGDSALYLCASSWMQGSNTEAFFGQGTRLTVV.

This clonotype was counted at least ten times. The rearrangement links TRBV10-1 to TRBJ1-1; the D is unclear. The V end was cut by 0 bases, the J end by 4 bases, with 6 bases between. CDR1 is WNHNN, CDR2 SYGVQD, per germline (reference sequence). CDR3 length: 13 amino acids. The CDR3 loop reads CASSESSGTEAFF. The CDR3 DNA is TGCGCCAGCAGTGAGTCGTCCGGCACTGAAGCTTTCTTT.

This clonotype was seen only a few times. The chain employs TRBV4-1 and TRBJ1-5; 7 bases line up with TRBD1. The CDR3 is made up of 16 amino acids. Germline V lookup: CDR1 MGHRA, CDR2 YSYEKL. Unmatched junction bases numbered 9, after V lost 1 base and J lost 6 bases. CDR3 region: CASSQVERGLRQPQHF. The DNA for the CDR3 is TGCGCCAGCAGCCAAGTAGAGAGGGGGCTTCGTCAGCCCCAGCATTTT.

This clonotype was recorded at least ten times. The V call is TRBV29-1, the J call TRBJ2-5; TRBD2 might be the D (7 bases). V dropped 1 base and J dropped 1 base, with 13 bases sitting between them. Germline lookup yields CDR1 SQVTM and CDR2 ANQGSEA. This CDR3 comprises 15 residues. CDR3 region: CSVEGGGGSQETQYF. The CDR3 DNA sequence: TGCAGCGTTGAAGGAGGCGGGGGCAGCCAAGAGACCCAGTACTTC.

The rearrangement joins TRBV10-3 to TRBJ2-3; 7 nucleotides align to TRBD1. Germline trimming cut 6 bases from V and 2 bases from J; bases unmatched to any gene: 5. There are 14 residues in the CDR3. CDR1 is ENHRY, CDR2 SYGVKD, per germline. CDR3 loop: CAISPGQNTDTQYF. CDR3 bases: TGTGCCATCAGCCCGGGACAGAACACAGATACGCAGTATTTT.

V gene TRBV4-2 combines with J gene TRBJ1-1; D is ambiguous. The germline V and J ends were trimmed by 0 bases and 6 bases, with 14 bases remaining between them. The CDR3 sequence is 15 residues long. The germline gives CDR1 LGHNA, CDR2 YNFKEQ. CDR3 nucleotide sequence: TGTGCCAGCAGCCAAGATTTAGTCCTGGGGTCTGAAGCTTTCTTT. Encoded protein: CASSQDLVLGSEAFF.

This clonotype was recorded at least ten times. V gene TRBV29-1 combines with J gene TRBJ2-7; TRBD1 matches 9 bases. There are 12 residues in the CDR3. V shed 3 bases and J 6 bases; nucleotides not matched to a gene: 3. Per the germline V gene, CDR1 is SQVTM and CDR2 is ANQGSEA. CDR3 bases: TGCAGCGTTGAGGGACAGGGTCTCGAGCAGTACTTC. Amino acids: CSVEGQGLEQYF.

This clonotype has more than one count but fewer than ten. The chain is built from TRBV4-3 and TRBJ1-4; 7 bases map to TRBD1. This CDR3 is built from 15 residues. Germline assignment: CDR1 LGHNA and CDR2 YSLEER. The V segment lost 4 bases and the J segment 11 bases; nucleotides outside the gene matches: 13. CDR3 protein: CASSPWDRKLDKLFF. Here the CDR3 DNA reads TGCGCCAGCAGCCCCTGGGACAGAAAGTTGGATAAACTGTTTTTT.

This clonotype has a count of ten or more. The chain couples TRBV20-1 to TRBJ1-5, with D unresolved. V was shortened by 2 bases and J by 0 bases, with 8 bases between the two germline ends. The V gene's germline CDR1 is DFQATT and CDR2 SNEGSKA (reference sequence). The CDR3 runs 14 residues. The CDR3 loop is CSARKDYSNQPQHF. In DNA, the CDR3 is TGCAGTGCTAGAAAGGATTATAGCAATCAGCCCCAGCATTTT.

This clonotype was observed many times. V is TRBV4-2 and J is TRBJ2-2; TRBD1 matches at 8 bases. Germline V gene sequence: CDR1 LGHNA, CDR2 YNFKEQ. V dropped 4 bases and J dropped 7; count of bases not matched to a gene: 8. This CDR3 contains 15 residues. The CDR3 reads CASSPTDRVGGELFF. CDR3 in DNA: TGTGCCAGCAGCCCAACGGACAGGGTGGGCGGGGAGCTGTTTTTT.